The rows below give T cell receptor beta chains drawn from one sample of a study of blood T cell repertoires in COVID-19. Profiled with immunoSEQ multiplex PCR; TCRdb holds only in-frame clones, not every one. The sample contains some 110,000 clones, 87% of which appear only once. Sequenced material: peripheral blood. The receptor set was obtained from a human donor in a cohort sampled during active COVID-19. The CDR3 runs from the conserved cysteine through the conserved F or W. D genes are given only for firm matches. Clone size is given for some rows only: seen once, a few or many times, or a class if the clone is expanded.

D,size,J,V,CDR3,DNA
.,once,TRBJ1-2,TRBV9,CASSVRGNYGYTF,TGTGCCAGCAGCGTTAGGGGTAACTATGGCTACACCTTC
.,.,TRBJ2-5,TRBV2,CASRTKTGRETQYF,TGTGCCAGCAGAACAAAGACAGGGAGGGAGACCCAGTACTTC
TRBD1,.,TRBJ1-5,TRBV3-1/TRBV3-2,CASSRDRTRPQHF,TGTGCCAGCAGCCGGGACAGGACTCGGCCCCAGCATTTT
TRBD1,.,TRBJ2-5,TRBV5-4,CASSLGQGRDKTQYF,TGTGCCAGCAGCTTAGGACAGGGGAGGGACAAGACCCAGTACTTC
.,.,TRBJ2-7,TRBV20-1,CSATRGREQYF,TGCAGTGCTACTCGGGGGAGAGAGCAGTACTTC
.,once,TRBJ1-5,TRBV19,CASSHWRGGQYQPQHF,TGTGCCAGTTCCCATTGGCGGGGGGGGCAGTATCAGCCCCAGCATTTT
.,.,TRBJ2-6,TRBV12-5,CASRDSIGGANVLTF,TGTGCTAGCCGGGACTCCATAGGCGGGGCCAACGTCCTGACTTTC
.,once,TRBJ2-3,TRBV5-1,CASSLATGADTQYF,TGCGCCAGCAGCTTGGCGACGGGGGCAGATACGCAGTATTTT
TRBD2,.,TRBJ2-1,TRBV28,CASTPGGLSYNEQFF,TGTGCCAGCACTCCCGGGGGGTTGTCCTACAATGAGCAGTTCTTC
.,.,TRBJ2-3,TRBV6-1,CASSESRLVGDTQYF,TGTGCCAGCAGTGAATCCCGCCTAGTAGGAGATACGCAGTATTTT
.,.,TRBJ1-4,TRBV14,CASSPQRLTNEKLFF,TGTGCCAGCAGCCCCCAACGACTAACTAATGAAAAACTGTTTTTT